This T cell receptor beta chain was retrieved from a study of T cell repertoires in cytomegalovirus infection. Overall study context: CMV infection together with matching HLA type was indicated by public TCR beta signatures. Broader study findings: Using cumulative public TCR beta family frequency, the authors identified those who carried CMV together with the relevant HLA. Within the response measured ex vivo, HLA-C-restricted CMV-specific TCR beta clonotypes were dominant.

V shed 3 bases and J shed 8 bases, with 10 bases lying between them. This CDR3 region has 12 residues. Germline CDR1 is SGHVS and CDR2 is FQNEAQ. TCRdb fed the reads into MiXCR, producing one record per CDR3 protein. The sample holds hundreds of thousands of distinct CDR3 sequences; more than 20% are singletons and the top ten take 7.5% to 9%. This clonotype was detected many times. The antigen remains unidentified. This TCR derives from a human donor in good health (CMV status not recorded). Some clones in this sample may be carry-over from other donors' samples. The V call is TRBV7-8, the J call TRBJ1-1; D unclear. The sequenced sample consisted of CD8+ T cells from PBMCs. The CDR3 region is CASSFREPEAFF. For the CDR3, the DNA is TGTGCCAGCAGCTTCCGGGAGCCAGAAGCTTTCTTT.